The 18 T cell receptor beta chains below come from one sample, sequenced in a study of tumor and adjacent non-tumor tissue in lung cancer. RNA was extracted from bulk tissue without any cell sorting. More than 3 cm separated this lung sample from the edge of the tumor. TCRbeta libraries were built with three rounds of nested PCR, modified from ARM-PCR. TCRdb re-called the multiplex PCR reads with MiXCR, one entry per CDR3 protein. The sample lists about 110,000 distinct CDR3 sequences, 60% to 65% occurring once. The sample comprised distant non-tumor lung tissue. The receptor set was obtained from a man between 60 and 75 years old with non-small cell lung cancer.

On this clonotype: Germline and junction disagree at one end, which may indicate a read error. The genes are TRBV12-3 or TRBV12-4 and TRBJ2-1; 8 positions agree with TRBD2. The CDR3 length is 15 residues. CDR3 amino acids: CTSSALRTSWGPQFF. CDR3 coding DNA: TGTACCAGCAGCGCTCTCCGGACTAGCTGGGGACCCCAGTTCTTC.

About this clonotype itself: This sequence may be a read error, since a much larger clone differs from it by one base. The chain combines TRBV12-5 with TRBJ1-2; a weak D match, TRBD1 (5 bases). In germline, CDR1 is LGHNT, CDR2 FRNRAP. The CDR3 has 13 residues. In nucleotides, the CDR3 is TGTGTTAGTGGCCTGGGACTGATCTATGGCTACACCTTC. It is translated as CVSGLGLIYGYTF.

The table lists this clonotype with many counts. The chain links TRBV6-2 or TRBV6-3 to TRBJ2-5; D not certain. Germline CDR1 reads MNHEY; CDR2 reads SVGEGT. This CDR3 spans 11 amino acids. V shed 4 bases and J shed 5 bases, with 5 bases lying between them. The CDR3 loop is CASSSHETQYF. CDR3 coding DNA: TGTGCCAGCAGTTCTCATGAGACCCAGTACTTC.

About this clonotype itself: Being one base from a much bigger clone, this may be a read error. The V gene is TRBV6-5, the J gene TRBJ2-1; D remains ambiguous. Looked up from germline, CDR1 is MNHEY and CDR2 is SVGAGI. This CDR3 contains 13 residues. The CDR3 reads CASSYSPLDEKFF. The CDR3 DNA sequence: TGTGCCAGCAGTTACTCTCCCCTGGATGAGAAGTTCTTC.

A few counts support this clonotype. The CDR3 region has the DNA TGTGCCAGTTGCACTACGGCCACCTCCGTTGAGGAGCTGTTTTTT. Protein: CASCTTATSVEELFF. The rearrangement links TRBV11-2 to TRBJ2-2; no clear D. In germline, CDR1 is SGHAT, CDR2 FQNNGV. Trimming shortened V by 9 bases and J by 10 bases, and 24 bases separated the two germline ends. CDR3 length equals 15 residues.

Concerning this clonotype itself: A single base separates this from a much larger clone, so it may be a read error. The chain recombines TRBV7-9 with TRBJ1-1; maybe TRBD1 (6 bases). Germline V gene lookup returns CDR1 SEHNR and CDR2 FQNEAQ (reference sequence). The V and J ends lost 7 bases and 1 base respectively, with 13 bases between them. This CDR3 spans 14 amino acids. The DNA of the CDR3 is TGTGCCAGCATCCGAGGGGGGGGGAACACTGAAGCTTTCTTT. This sequence encodes CASIRGGGNTEAFF. Full variable domain (outside the CDR3, taken from reference TRBV7-9 and TRBJ1-1): DTGVSQNPRHKITKRGQNVTFRCDPISEHNRLYWYRQTLGQGPEFLTYFQNEAQLEKSRLLSDRFSAERPKGSFSTLEIQRTEQGDSAMYLCASIRGGGNTEAFFGQGTRLTVV.

This clonotype was detected only a few times. This could be a read error, since a much larger clone is one nucleotide away. The chain couples TRBV12-3 or TRBV12-4 to TRBJ2-7; 9 bases map to TRBD1. The V and J ends lost 11 bases and 7 bases, in that order; junction bases with no gene match: 6. This CDR3 has 11 amino acids. The CDR3 region has the DNA TGTGCCGCAGGACAGGGGCGTGAGCAGTACTTC. It is translated as CAAGQGREQYF.

V and J are TRBV12-3 or TRBV12-4 and TRBJ2-3; perhaps TRBD2 as D (5 bases). CDR3 length: 16 amino acids. Trimming shortened V by 7 bases and J by 4 bases, and 21 bases separated the two germline ends. CDR3 nucleotides: TGTGCCAGCAACCAAACATCGGGGTACGGCGCAGATACGCAGTATTTT. Encoded protein: CASNQTSGYGADTQYF.

This chain connects TRBV19 to TRBJ2-1, with 9 bases aligning to TRBD2. The V gene end was trimmed by 2 bases and the J gene end by 9 bases; junction bases not matched to a gene: 11. The germline CDR1 and CDR2 sequences are LNHDA and SQIVND (reference sequence). The CDR3 sequence is 16 residues long. Here the CDR3 DNA reads TGTGCCAGTAGTATATCGGGCGGGAGGGTTGAAGCTGAGCAGTTCTTC. It specifies CASSISGGRVEAEQFF. Full variable domain (remainder filled in from reference TRBV19 and TRBJ2-1): DGGITQSPKYLFRKEGQNVTLSCEQNLNHDAMYWYRQDPGQGLRLIYYSQIVNDFQKGDIAEGYSVSREKKESFPLTVTSAQKNPTAFYLCASSISGGRVEAEQFFGPGTRLTVL.

V gene TRBV28 combines with J gene TRBJ1-3, with TRBD1 identical over 9 bases. This CDR3 has 15 residues. Germline CDR1 MDHEN, CDR2 SYDVKM. Trimming at V came to 8 bases and at J to 3 bases, leaving 8 bases not matched to a gene. The CDR3 region has the DNA TGTGCCAGCTCAACCTTGGGACAGGGTGGAAACACCATATATTTT. Translating it yields CASSTLGQGGNTIYF.

This clonotype was seen many times. This chain uses TRBV7-8 with TRBJ2-1; D gene uncertain. The germline V gene has CDR1 SGHVS and CDR2 FQNEAQ. The V gene lost 5 bases and the J gene lost 6 bases, with 8 bases spanning the gap. The CDR3 has 12 amino acids. CDR3 coding DNA: TGTGCCAGCAGCCAAGCGAGCAATGAGCAGTTCTTC. Translating gives CASSQASNEQFF.

With respect to this clonotype: Germline and junction disagree at one end, which may indicate a read error. The chain has TRBV10-3 and TRBJ1-6, with TRBD1 matching 7 bases. Germline CDR1 ENHRY, CDR2 SYGVKD. The CDR3 consists of 14 residues. CDR3 residues: CAISPGQHGRPLQF. DNA for the CDR3: TGTGCCATCAGCCCGGGACAGCATGGGAGACCCCTCCAATTT.

The chain carries TRBV25-1 and TRBJ2-7; TRBD1 might be the D (6 bases). This CDR3 contains 15 residues. Germline CDR1 MGHDK, CDR2 SYGVNS. This CDR3 reads CTCSSVTGHSLEQYF. CDR3 DNA sequence: TGTACCTGCAGTTCCGTGACAGGACACTCTCTCGAGCAGTACTTC.

The V and J genes are TRBV4-1 and TRBJ2-7; D remains unclear. V was pared by 1 base and J by 1 base, with 14 bases between. Germline V gives CDR1 MGHRA, CDR2 YSYEKL. This CDR3 region has 16 residues. CDR3 sequence (DNA): TGCGCCAGCAGCCAAGTGAAGGCTCATGATTCCTACGAGCAGTACTTC. It translates to CASSQVKAHDSYEQYF.

With regard to this clonotype: Just one base apart from a much larger clone, this may be a read error. The genes are TRBV6-1 and TRBJ1-2; 10 bases map to TRBD1. J lost 7 bases, V lost 6 bases, and 5 bases had no gene match. CDR1 and CDR2 from the germline V gene are MNHNS and SASEGT. The CDR3 spans 13 residues. In DNA, the CDR3 is TGTGCCAGCAGCCGGGACAGGGGTAGTGGCTACACCTTC. Protein sequence: CASSRDRGSGYTF.

Concerning this clonotype itself: This may arise from a read error, as a much more abundant clone is one base away. This chain links TRBV6-5 with TRBJ1-2; 8 nucleotides align to TRBD1. Germline V lookup: CDR1 MNHEY, CDR2 SVGAGI. This CDR3 has 14 amino acids. CDR3 loop: CVSARGRNNYGYTF. CDR3 in DNA: TGTGTCAGTGCCAGGGGGCGCAATAACTATGGCTACACCTTC.

This clonotype was detected only a few times. At one boundary the junction diverges from the germline segment, which might be a read error. This sequence joins TRBV11-3 and TRBJ2-1, with D maybe TRBD2 (5 bases). The CDR3 contains 12 residues. Germline CDR1 reads SGHNT; CDR2 reads YENEEA. CDR3 bases: TGCGCCAGCAGCTCCTGGACTCGGGAGCAGTTCTTC. Its translation is CASSSWTREQFF.

This clonotype was seen a few times. A much larger clone differs from this one at a single base, so this may be a read error. V is TRBV20-1 and J is TRBJ2-5; D unresolved. Germline lookup yields CDR1 DFQATT and CDR2 SNEGSKA (reference sequence). The CDR3 totals 14 residues. The CDR3 region is CSARDPTGVEAQYF. CDR3 DNA: TGCAGTGCTAGAGATCCCACTGGCGTAGAGGCCCAGTACTTC.